This T cell receptor beta chain was captured in a study of siplizumab effects on memory and regulatory T cells (dated by TCRdb to between 2018 and 2021). Study-level background: The effect of the anti-CD2 antibody siplizumab on alloreactive T-cell subsets was examined in allogeneic mixed lymphocyte reactions constructed from human PBMCs.

Of note for this clone: Its antigen is not yet known. There are no base qualities to consult, and no much larger clone falls within one base.

Study-level results and caveats: Sequences below about 10^-5 frequency were poorly captured, so only a minor fraction of alloreactive clones could be mapped to unstimulated subsets. Siplizumab significantly lowered the cumulative frequency of alloreactive sequences that could be traced to unstimulated CD4+ memory T cells. Greater diversity appeared to be present in unstimulated naive T cells than in memory T cells, and a substantial contribution to the alloresponse seemed to be made by naive cells. The suppressive function of proliferating Tregs from siplizumab cultures was not functionally confirmed. In reactions with siplizumab, an average of about 69% of mappable alloreactive CD4+ clones were Treg-derived, compared with 25% to 30% in control reactions. Roughly 75-95% of proliferating CD4+ or CD8+ clones could not be assigned a naive or memory phenotype.

Sorted unstimulated T cells and proliferating T cells recovered from mixed lymphocyte reactions underwent TCRbeta CDR3 sequencing. Fresh whole blood from ten HLA-typed healthy donors was used as the source from which PBMCs were isolated. Its CDR3 holds 14 amino acids, cysteine through phenylalanine. The DNA shown is the 42-base CDR3, in frame from base 1. V lost 1 base and J lost 6 bases; the stretch between them is 13 bases long. CDR1 and CDR2, per the germline V gene, are MDHEN and SYDVKM. The library relied on the immunoSEQ multiplex PCR assay. The deep sequencing platform assayed 80,000 to 100,000 TCR templates per sample. Genomic DNA extracted from sorted T cells was the material used for TCRbeta CDR3 sequencing. The authors processed their data as follows. The R programming language was used for clonal analysis of TCRbeta CDR3 data. Unstimulated samples were compared with post-reaction CFSE-low samples to define alloreactive CD4+ and CD8+ clones. Regulatory or non-regulatory origin was assigned to alloreactive CD4+ clones by matching of sequences to sorted unstimulated Treg and non-Treg repertoires. As stored in TCRdb, this immuneACCESS dataset retains in-frame rearrangements with V and J assigned. A fraction of the clones does not appear; measured against another copy, unresolved V genes explain less than half of the discrepancy, and the remainder lacks a known reason. V, J and clone size derive from that table, while D and trimming were established from the DNA sequence. The sample records 99,000 or so clones, under 95% of which are singletons. The biggest ten clones account for about 0.34% of the sample.

Sequencing was performed on CD4+ T cells sorted from blood. This chain joins TRBV28 to TRBJ2-7, with no confidently assigned D gene. The receptor was isolated from a human donor in good health. The CDR3 reads as follows: CASSLSALKAEQYF. The base sequence is TGTGCCAGCAGTTTATCAGCACTAAAAGCCGAGCAGTACTTC.